This TCR beta chain originates from a study of blood T cell repertoires in COVID-19. The assay was immunoSEQ multiplex PCR, and TCRdb's table has in-frame clones only and misses some. The sample records about 440,000 clones, more than 70% being singletons. V lost 1 base, J lost 1 base, and 8 bases lay in between. The CDR3 runs 15 residues. Germline CDR1 and CDR2: LNHDA and SQIVND (reference sequence). Sequencing used peripheral blood. V usage is TRBV19 and J usage is TRBJ1-5, with D possibly being TRBD1 (6 bases). This TCR came from a woman between 50 and 59 years old with COVID-19, enrolled during active disease. The CDR3, as DNA: TGTGCCAGTAGTATAGGGCAGGGGAGCAATCAGCCCCAGCATTTT. Translated: CASSIGQGSNQPQHF.